The source of this T cell receptor beta chain is a study of shared clonotypes between healthy human individuals (dated by TCRdb to 2020 to 2022). About the full investigation: A few men and two women, aged 18 to 49 years, made up the cohort. For each donor, three plates each were used for CD4 naive and CD4 memory, two plates were used for CD8 naive, and one plate was used for CD8 memory. Blood TCR repertoires of a handful of healthy adults were deeply sequenced to estimate repertoire size and the extent of clonotype sharing between individuals. Different laboratories and diverse techniques were used to prepare libraries and sequence TCR repertoires, to increase sequencing depth and limit assay-specific biases. Leukapheresis yielded between about 0.85 and 10 billion PBMCs per donor.

The donors were healthy, HIV-negative adults with no recently reported acute infections or vaccinations. Every donor was a Caucasian adult living in Nashville, Tennessee, USA. CD4+ T cells were enriched through magnetic negative selection, after which naive cells were positively selected on CD45RA and the remaining negative fraction served as the memory subset. After blood collection by leukapheresis, PBMCs were isolated using Ficoll-Histopaque density gradient centrifugation and then cryopreserved in the vapor phase of liquid nitrogen. Analytical flow cytometry was used to check the purity and quantity of every magnetically sorted T cell population. Genomic DNA was isolated from each sorted fraction and quantified by UV absorbance on a Nanodrop 2000c. TCR CDR3 regions were amplified from genomic DNA by multiplex PCR using the deep immunoSEQ assay. Extracted genomic DNA from each cell subset was distributed evenly across all wells of several immunoSEQ 96-well plates, and each plate was treated as a replicate. For sorted subsets, around 0.2 ug genomic DNA, equal to 25,000 to 35,000 T cell genomes, was loaded into each replicate PCR. Purified libraries were measured with a Qubit 3.0 fluorometer, size-checked on a Bioanalyzer 2100, and measured again with the KAPA Library Quantification kit. Each immunoSEQ 96-well plate was sequenced on its own single-read 150-cycle Illumina NextSeq 550 flow cell. Regarding the original processing steps: Because the immunoSEQ output included only junctional sequences and no quality scores, the filtering could not be the same as the filtering used for full-length reads. To assign V/J genes and CDR3, sequences were annotated against IMGT germline references using PyIR, a Python wrapper for IgBLAST v1.9. Reads were filtered out if the reads had weak V/J assignments (E-value above 1e-6), no CDR3, stop codons, out-of-frame junctions, or ambiguous translated residues. V3J clonotypes were defined by identical inferred V gene, J gene, and CDR3 amino acid sequence. Percentage overlap between repertoires was calculated by dividing the number of shared unique clonotypes by the size of the smaller repertoire. Repertoire richness was assessed with RTK rarefaction, the Chao1 estimator, and Recon v2.1 estimates of unobserved clonotypes. Generation probabilities for all TCRbeta clonotypes obtained by the gDNA method from a handful of donors were computed using OLGA. TCRdb provides this immuneACCESS table in a form limited to in-frame rearrangements. Some clones are lacking; in checked studies, under half of them reflect an unresolved V gene, and why the rest are absent is not known. Clone size and the V and J calls come from that table; the DNA yielded D and trimming. The sample table lists some 790,000 clones, 72% of them with a count of one. The leading ten clones occupy more than 1.5% of the sample.

Comments on this clone: The specificity of this receptor is unknown. There are no base qualities to consult, and no much larger clone falls within one base.

The CDR3 has 14 amino acids, counting the end cysteine and phenylalanine. The DNA shown is the 42-base CDR3, in frame from base 1. The germline V gene (reference sequence) yields LNHDA for CDR1 and SQIVND for CDR2. At the junction V is shortened by 10 bases and J by 1 base; bases outside the gene matches: 4. What the work shows at the level of the full study, not this receptor alone: Clonotypes shared by all four sorted-subset donors showed higher generation probabilities than non-shared clonotypes. Sharing across a few donors was observed for around 5% of naive CD4, about 3.2% of naive CD8, around 2.5% of memory CD4, and around 0.42% of memory CD8 clonotypes. The genetic and exposure-history diversity represented was limited by the small number of donors. Based on pairwise subsampling, the degree of clonotype sharing among donors was expected to be affected by sequencing depth. Rarefaction of sorted-subset datasets indicated incomplete sequencing despite the large sequencing depth. Naive subsets generally had larger estimated clonotype richness than memory subsets. Sampling was limited to blood, and TCR repertoires in tissue likely differ from TCR repertoires in blood.

This clonotype was sampled from a woman aged 25 to 45 in good health. The sequencing input was memory CD4+ T cells sorted from blood. The meaning of the sample's cell subset or site label: CD45RA-negative fraction. The chain employs TRBV19 and TRBJ2-2, and 9 bases in between align with TRBD2. CDR3 reads: CATQTSGNTGELFF. The base sequence is TGTGCCACCCAGACTAGCGGGAACACCGGGGAGCTGTTTTTT.